This T cell receptor beta chain came from a study of blood T cells in healthy people across ages. The germline V gene has CDR1 MNHNS and CDR2 SASEGT. This CDR3 spans 16 amino acids. V gave up 0 bases and J gave up 8 bases, with 14 bases separating them. The second PCR ran about 6 to 11 cycles with a sample-barcoded 5' primer and J-beta primers. TCRdb recomputed calls from the 5' RACE reads with MiXCR, one row per CDR3 protein. Here the sample spans approximately 800,000 distinct CDR3 sequences, roughly 25% being singletons. Study-level points and caveats: A strong correlation was found between TCR beta diversity and the percentage of naive T cells.

Comment on this clonotype: Its specificity is not known.

The same data also went into a second study, on T cells of mothers and their children. That report notes: Thymic selection molds TCR recombination output in much the same way for related pairs as for unrelated pairs. Related mother and child pairs showed slightly greater overlap (not significant) than unrelated pairs did.

The specimen sequenced was blood. The chain has TRBV6-1 and TRBJ1-6; no definite D call. This sequence originates from a boy between 10 and 17 years old in good health. CDR3 in DNA: TGTGCCAGCAGTGAAGCTGGCTGGACGGATGATTCACCCCTCCACTTT. Amino acid sequence: CASSEAGWTDDSPLHF.